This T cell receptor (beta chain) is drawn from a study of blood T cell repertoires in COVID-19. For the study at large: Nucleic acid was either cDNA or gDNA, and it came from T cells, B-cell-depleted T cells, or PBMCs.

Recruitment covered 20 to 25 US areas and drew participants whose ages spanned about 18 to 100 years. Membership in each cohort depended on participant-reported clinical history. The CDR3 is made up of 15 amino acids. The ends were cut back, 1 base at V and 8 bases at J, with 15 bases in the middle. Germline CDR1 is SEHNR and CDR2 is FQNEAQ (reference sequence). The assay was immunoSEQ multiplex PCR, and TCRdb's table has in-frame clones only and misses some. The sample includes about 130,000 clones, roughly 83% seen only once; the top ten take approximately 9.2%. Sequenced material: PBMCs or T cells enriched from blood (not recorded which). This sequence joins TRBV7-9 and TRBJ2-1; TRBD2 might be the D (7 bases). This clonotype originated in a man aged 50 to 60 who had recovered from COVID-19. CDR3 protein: CASSLGGGPTHEQFF. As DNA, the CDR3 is TGTGCCAGCAGCTTAGGCGGGGGCCCCACACATGAGCAGTTCTTC.